This T cell receptor beta chain originates from a study of T cells after yellow fever vaccination. By 5'RACE template switching, TCR cDNA was produced, with a universal primer site and UMIs added in the process. TCRdb recomputed calls from the 5' RACE reads with MiXCR, one row per CDR3 protein. The data show hundreds of thousands of distinct CDR3 sequences, 12% seen once. This clonotype was seen many times. Its antigen is as yet unknown. Study-wide findings and caveats: On re-exposure, the response was weaker but peaked faster, at day 5 versus 15. Within FACS-sorted repertoires, abundant clonotypes contaminating from the bulk population could be present. Post-booster samples contained most primary-vaccination clones (about 95% CD4, about 85% CD8).

V was cut by 4 bases and J by 1 base, with 11 bases left in between. The CDR3 loop spans 14 amino acids. Germline loops: CDR1 LGHNA, CDR2 YNFKEQ. The sequenced sample was CD4+ T cells sorted from PBMCs, obtained 15 days after the yellow fever booster vaccination. This receptor was obtained from a young man who received the YFV17D yellow fever vaccine. The V gene is TRBV4-2, the J gene TRBJ2-7; a possible D gene is TRBD2 (6 bases). In nucleotides, the CDR3 is TGTGCCAGCAGCCCGTATCGGGGGTCCTACGAGCAGTACGTC. This encodes CASSPYRGSYEQYV.